Presented here are 31 T cell receptor beta chains from one specimen sequenced in a study of cytomegalovirus exposure and HLA in healthy donors. PCR used 60 Vbeta primers and 13 Jbeta primers. The table came from immunoSEQ multiplex PCR; TCRdb's copy has only in-frame clones and leaves some out. The sample carries about 300,000 clones, roughly 85% recorded once. Sequenced sample: PBMCs. The receptors originated from a middle-aged man in good health and CMV-seropositive.

The chain recombines TRBV27 with TRBJ1-1, with a weak D call TRBD1 (5 bases). V shed 6 bases and J shed 4 bases, with 18 bases lying between them. Looked up from germline, CDR1 is MNHEY and CDR2 is SMNVEV (reference sequence). The CDR3 loop spans 15 amino acids. Here the CDR3 reads CASRQKQAGPTEAFF. In DNA form, the CDR3 reads TGTGCCAGCAGACAAAAACAAGCGGGGCCCACTGAAGCTTTCTTT.

The genes are TRBV7-3 and TRBJ2-2, with 11 bases that match TRBD2. V lost 1 base, J lost 5 bases, and 3 bases stayed unmatched. The CDR3 loop spans 16 amino acids. CDR1 is SGHTA and CDR2 is FQGTGA in the germline V gene. CDR3 coding DNA: TGTGCCAGCAGCTTAATGGTAGCGGGAGGGACCGGGGAGCTGTTTTTT. This encodes CASSLMVAGGTGELFF.

J is TRBJ1-2 and V is TRBV7-9; 7 bases are a match to TRBD1. The CDR3 runs to 14 residues. In germline, CDR1 is SEHNR, CDR2 FQNEAQ (reference sequence). Trimming removed 5 bases from V and 4 bases from J; junction bases left unmatched: 7. The CDR3 reads CASSTLGQVYGYTF. The CDR3 nucleotides are TGTGCCAGCAGCACCCTAGGACAGGTCTATGGCTACACCTTC.

The rearrangement uses TRBV23-1 and TRBJ2-7; 7 nucleotides align to TRBD1. TRBV23-1 is flagged as an ORF with uncertain function. V gave up 3 bases and J gave up 0 bases; unmatched junction bases: 8. This CDR3 spans 16 amino acids. The CDR3 spells CASSQTPDRYSYEQYF. In nucleotides, the CDR3 is TGCGCCAGCAGTCAGACGCCGGACAGGTACTCCTACGAGCAGTACTTC.

CDR3 amino acids: CASSITTGGRVQPQHF. The CDR3 region has the DNA TGTGCCAGTAGTATCACCACAGGGGGAAGAGTTCAGCCCCAGCATTTT. V usage is TRBV19 and J usage is TRBJ1-5; TRBD1 matches 8 bases. J was trimmed by 6 bases and V by 3 bases; bases with no gene match: 10. Germline V gene lookup returns CDR1 LNHDA and CDR2 SQIVND (reference sequence). The CDR3 is 16 residues long.

V and J are TRBV30 and TRBJ1-1; TRBD1 is a possible D gene (6 bases). CDR3 length: 14 residues. The V gene lost 5 bases and the J gene lost 1 base, with 14 bases spanning the gap. The germline V gene encodes CDR1 GTSNPN and CDR2 SVGIG (reference sequence). This CDR3 reads CAWYRQATNTEAFF. The CDR3 nucleotides read TGTGCCTGGTACAGACAGGCTACGAACACTGAAGCTTTCTTT.

The rearrangement joins TRBV5-1 to TRBJ1-1, with D tentatively TRBD1 (6 bases). The CDR3 is 15 amino acids. V was clipped by 4 bases and J by 1 base, with 14 bases between them. CDR1 is SGHRS, CDR2 YFSETQ, per germline. Here the CDR3 reads CASSPPGQPNTEAFF. The CDR3 DNA reads as TGCGCCAGCAGCCCGCCGGGACAACCGAACACTGAAGCTTTCTTT.

The chain is built from TRBV5-1 and TRBJ2-1; TRBD2 matches 7 bases. The germline V gene has CDR1 SGHRS and CDR2 YFSETQ. CDR3 size: 15 residues. V lost 0 bases and J lost 6; bases outside the gene matches: 6. CDR3 DNA: TGCGCCAGCAGCTTGGTGGCTAGCGGCTCCAATGAGCAGTTCTTC. Translating gives CASSLVASGSNEQFF.

The chain recombines TRBV27 with TRBJ1-2, with unresolved D. Germline CDR1 reads MNHEY; CDR2 reads SMNVEV (reference sequence). The CDR3 is 15 residues long. Between the trimmed V and J ends, which lost 2 bases and 2 bases, there was a span of 12 bases. DNA for the CDR3: TGTGCCAGCAGTTTAAATGGTGCGGGGAACTATGGCTACACCTTC. The encoded protein is CASSLNGAGNYGYTF.

This chain uses TRBV14 with TRBJ2-3, with 7 bases identical to TRBD1. Germline CDR1 and CDR2: SGHDN and FVKESK. This CDR3 spans 14 amino acids. After removal of 2 bases from V and 5 bases from J, the junction contained 4 bases not matched to a gene. The CDR3 spells CASSQFHRGDTQYF. The DNA of the CDR3 is TGTGCCAGCAGCCAATTCCACAGGGGAGATACGCAGTATTTT.

This rearrangement joins TRBV9 to TRBJ2-1, with 7 bases aligning to TRBD2. V lost 4 bases and J lost 5; bases outside the gene matches: 15. CDR1 SGDLS and CDR2 YYNGEE come from the germline V gene. The CDR3 runs to 17 residues. The CDR3 nucleotides are TGTGCCAGCAGCCCCACTATGAGGGCTAGCGGAAACAATGAGCAGTTCTTC. Its translation is CASSPTMRASGNNEQFF.

This chain links TRBV4-1 with TRBJ2-7, with 8 bases aligning to TRBD2. With 4 bases clipped from V and 4 bases from J, the junction kept 12 bases outside the gene matches. Germline V lookup: CDR1 MGHRA, CDR2 YSYEKL. There are 16 residues in the CDR3. The CDR3 reads CASSPTVASGPYEQYF. The CDR3 nucleotides read TGCGCCAGCAGCCCTACCGTGGCTAGCGGGCCATACGAGCAGTACTTC.

In DNA, the CDR3 is TGTGCCAGCATCCCCTTGGGGACTAGCGCTAACAATGAGCAGTTCTTC. Translated, it gives CASIPLGTSANNEQFF. The J gene is TRBJ2-1, the V gene TRBV28, with 10 positions matching TRBD2. The CDR3 has 16 residues. Per germline, CDR1 MDHEN and CDR2 SYDVKM. The ends lost 7 bases at V and 5 bases at J; junction bases unmatched: 11.

V is TRBV13 and J is TRBJ2-7; tentatively, D is TRBD1 (6 bases). Germline assignment: CDR1 PRHDT and CDR2 FYEKMQ (reference sequence). The ends were cut back, 5 bases at V and 3 bases at J, with 11 bases in the middle. The CDR3 consists of 13 residues. CDR3 sequence reads: CASSLQGFYEQYF. The CDR3 DNA follows: TGTGCCAGCAGCCTACAGGGCTTCTACGAGCAGTACTTC.

The J gene is TRBJ2-2, the V gene TRBV5-1; D unresolved. Trimming left V 0 bases short and J 4 bases short, with 7 bases between. The CDR3 length is 14 residues. The germline gives CDR1 SGHRS, CDR2 YFSETQ. CDR3 nucleotides: TGCGCCAGCAGCTTGGGGCATGGCACCGGGGAGCTGTTTTTT. It specifies CASSLGHGTGELFF.

The chain couples TRBV27 to TRBJ1-5, with 8 bases identical to TRBD1. The CDR3 has 15 residues. J was trimmed by 4 bases and V by 5 bases; bases with no gene match: 7. Germline CDR1 and CDR2: MNHEY and SMNVEV (reference sequence). CDR3 sequence: CASSPRTGLNQPQHF. DNA of the CDR3: TGTGCCAGCAGTCCACGGACAGGGTTGAATCAGCCCCAGCATTTT.

V is TRBV28 and J is TRBJ2-7; 8 bases are shared with TRBD1. Germline CDR1 is MDHEN and CDR2 is SYDVKM. V lost 7 bases to trimming and J lost 6 bases; unmatched junction nucleotides: 8. This CDR3 is built from 13 residues. Here the CDR3 reads CASTLTGVAEQYF. The CDR3 bases are TGTGCCAGCACCTTGACAGGGGTCGCCGAGCAGTACTTC.

Points on this clone: The identical CDR3 is also encoded by other nucleotide sequences in the sample. The chain couples TRBV2 to TRBJ2-5, with no clear D. This CDR3 spans 14 amino acids. Germline values: CDR1 SNHLY, CDR2 FYNNEI. V dropped 6 bases and J dropped 5 bases, with 16 bases sitting between them. The CDR3 sequence is CASSPEAFQETQYF. CDR3 DNA: TGTGCCAGCAGCCCCGAGGCGTTCCAGGAGACCCAGTACTTC.

This clone was seen just once. This chain connects TRBV18 to TRBJ2-5; 7 nucleotides agree with TRBD1. J was trimmed by 0 bases and V by 4 bases; bases with no gene match: 11. There are 17 residues in the CDR3. Per the germline V gene, CDR1 is KGHSH and CDR2 is LQKENI. The CDR3 spells CASSLLGQVLYQETQYF. The CDR3, as DNA: TGTGCCAGCTCACTTCTCGGACAGGTCCTGTACCAAGAGACCCAGTACTTC. The full variable domain, completed using reference TRBV18 and TRBJ2-5, is NAGVMQNPRHLVRRRGQEARLRCSPMKGHSHVYWYRQLPEEGLKFMVYLQKENIIDESGMPKERFSAEFPKEGPSILRIQQVVRGDSAAYFCASSLLGQVLYQETQYFGPGTRLLVL.

J is TRBJ1-1 and V is TRBV27; the D gene is possibly TRBD1 (5 bases). Germline values: CDR1 MNHEY, CDR2 SMNVEV (reference sequence). V dropped 2 bases and J dropped 7 bases, with 14 bases sitting between them. The CDR3 contains 14 residues. The CDR3 nucleotides are TGTGCCAGCAGTTTACTCGTTGGGGCAGTTGAAGCTTTCTTT. Translation: CASSLLVGAVEAFF.

The V gene is TRBV27, the J gene TRBJ2-1, with 7 bases that match TRBD2. The CDR3 length is 14 residues. V lost 5 bases and J lost 2; bases outside the gene matches: 3. CDR1 is MNHEY, CDR2 SMNVEV, per germline (reference sequence). The CDR3 loop reads CASSEAGAYNEQFF. The CDR3 bases are TGTGCCAGCAGTGAGGCGGGAGCCTACAATGAGCAGTTCTTC.

J is TRBJ2-3 and V is TRBV19; 11 nucleotides agree with TRBD2. Losses at the gene ends were 3 bases for V and 4 bases for J; bases not matched to a gene: 3. Germline loops: CDR1 LNHDA, CDR2 SQIVND (reference sequence). The CDR3 loop spans 15 amino acids. In DNA, the CDR3 is TGTGCCAGTAGTATCACTAGCGGGAGTTCAGATACGCAGTATTTT. Translated: CASSITSGSSDTQYF.

This sequence joins TRBV9 and TRBJ2-5, with a tentative D call TRBD2 (5 bases). Germline values: CDR1 SGDLS, CDR2 YYNGEE. Trimming left V 4 bases short and J 4 bases short, with 17 bases between. The CDR3 totals 15 residues. The CDR3 DNA is TGTGCCAGCAGCCCGGCACCGGTAGGAGGAGAGACCCAGTACTTC. Protein sequence: CASSPAPVGGETQYF. The variable domain in full, with the rest retrieved from reference TRBV9 and TRBJ2-5, is DSGVTQTPKHLITATGQRVTLRCSPRSGDLSVYWYQQSLDQGLQFLIQYYNGEERAKGNILERFSAQQFPDLHSELNLSSLELGDSALYFCASSPAPVGGETQYFGPGTRLLVL.

This clone has a single count. This sequence joins TRBV9 and TRBJ1-1; weak D call: TRBD1 (5 bases). The CDR3 runs 15 residues. V was shortened by 4 bases and J by 0 bases, with 13 bases between the two germline ends. In germline, CDR1 is SGDLS, CDR2 YYNGEE. The CDR3 reads CASSPLGGMNTEAFF. The CDR3 bases are TGTGCCAGCAGCCCACTGGGGGGGATGAACACTGAAGCTTTCTTT.

The chain couples TRBV19 to TRBJ2-7, with 12 bases aligning to TRBD2. CDR3 length equals 14 residues. Trimming removed 3 bases from V and 4 bases from J; junction bases left unmatched: 1. From germline, CDR1 is LNHDA and CDR2 SQIVND (reference sequence). As DNA, the CDR3 is TGTGCCAGTAGTATCGGACTAGCGGGATACGAGCAGTACTTC. Translating it yields CASSIGLAGYEQYF. Drawing the rest from reference TRBV19 and TRBJ2-7, the complete variable domain is DGGITQSPKYLFRKEGQNVTLSCEQNLNHDAMYWYRQDPGQGLRLIYYSQIVNDFQKGDIAEGYSVSREKKESFPLTVTSAQKNPTAFYLCASSIGLAGYEQYFGPGTRLTVT.

The V and J genes are TRBV6-4 and TRBJ1-1; the D gene is possibly TRBD1 (5 bases). The V gene lost 2 bases and the J gene lost 1 base, with 26 bases spanning the gap. The CDR3 covers 20 residues. Per germline, CDR1 MRHNA and CDR2 SNTAGT. Here the CDR3 DNA reads TGTGCCAGCAGTGACCCCCCGTACTACGGGGGGGGAAGGAGGAACACTGAAGCTTTCTTT. The encoded protein is CASSDPPYYGGGRRNTEAFF.

The table lists this clone with a count of one. The chain joins TRBV29-1 to TRBJ2-2, with D maybe TRBD1 (6 bases). V dropped 5 bases and J dropped 7 bases, with 11 bases sitting between them. The CDR3 length is 12 residues. Germline lookup yields CDR1 SQVTM and CDR2 ANQGSEA. The CDR3 DNA is TGCAGCGTTCTGACAGGAGGCGGGGAGCTGTTTTTT. It encodes CSVLTGGGELFF.

The chain couples TRBV18 to TRBJ2-1; D is perhaps TRBD1 (6 bases). V was shortened by 4 bases and J by 6 bases, with 13 bases between the two germline ends. Per germline, CDR1 KGHSH and CDR2 LQKENI. The CDR3 loop spans 14 amino acids. The CDR3 sequence: CASSHQGSGNEQFF. The DNA for the CDR3 is TGTGCCAGCTCACATCAGGGGTCGGGCAATGAGCAGTTCTTC.

The gene calls are TRBV6-1 and TRBJ2-7, with 8 bases lining up with TRBD1. J gave up 1 base and V 8 bases, and 7 bases lay outside the gene matches. Germline CDR1 MNHNS, CDR2 SASEGT. This CDR3 is 14 amino acids long. CDR3 DNA sequence: TGTGCCAGCCTTCAGGGGGCATCGTCCTACGAGCAGTACTTC. It encodes CASLQGASSYEQYF.

This clone was observed once. The chain uses TRBV4-3 and TRBJ2-4; 7 nucleotides align to TRBD2. CDR1 is LGHNA and CDR2 is YSLEER in the germline V gene. This CDR3 contains 15 residues. V shed 1 base and J 0 bases; nucleotides not matched to a gene: 0. The CDR3 DNA sequence: TGCGCCAGCAGCCAAGGGGGGGGAGCCAAAAACATTCAGTACTTC. Protein product: CASSQGGGAKNIQYF.

The chain employs TRBV4-1 and TRBJ2-7, with a possible D match to TRBD1 (5 bases). Trimming shortened V by 1 base and J by 3 bases, and 13 bases separated the two germline ends. This CDR3 comprises 15 residues. Germline loops: CDR1 MGHRA, CDR2 YSYEKL. The chain's CDR3 is CASSQGQGLLYEQYF. Here the CDR3 DNA reads TGCGCCAGCAGCCAAGGGCAGGGTCTTCTCTACGAGCAGTACTTC.